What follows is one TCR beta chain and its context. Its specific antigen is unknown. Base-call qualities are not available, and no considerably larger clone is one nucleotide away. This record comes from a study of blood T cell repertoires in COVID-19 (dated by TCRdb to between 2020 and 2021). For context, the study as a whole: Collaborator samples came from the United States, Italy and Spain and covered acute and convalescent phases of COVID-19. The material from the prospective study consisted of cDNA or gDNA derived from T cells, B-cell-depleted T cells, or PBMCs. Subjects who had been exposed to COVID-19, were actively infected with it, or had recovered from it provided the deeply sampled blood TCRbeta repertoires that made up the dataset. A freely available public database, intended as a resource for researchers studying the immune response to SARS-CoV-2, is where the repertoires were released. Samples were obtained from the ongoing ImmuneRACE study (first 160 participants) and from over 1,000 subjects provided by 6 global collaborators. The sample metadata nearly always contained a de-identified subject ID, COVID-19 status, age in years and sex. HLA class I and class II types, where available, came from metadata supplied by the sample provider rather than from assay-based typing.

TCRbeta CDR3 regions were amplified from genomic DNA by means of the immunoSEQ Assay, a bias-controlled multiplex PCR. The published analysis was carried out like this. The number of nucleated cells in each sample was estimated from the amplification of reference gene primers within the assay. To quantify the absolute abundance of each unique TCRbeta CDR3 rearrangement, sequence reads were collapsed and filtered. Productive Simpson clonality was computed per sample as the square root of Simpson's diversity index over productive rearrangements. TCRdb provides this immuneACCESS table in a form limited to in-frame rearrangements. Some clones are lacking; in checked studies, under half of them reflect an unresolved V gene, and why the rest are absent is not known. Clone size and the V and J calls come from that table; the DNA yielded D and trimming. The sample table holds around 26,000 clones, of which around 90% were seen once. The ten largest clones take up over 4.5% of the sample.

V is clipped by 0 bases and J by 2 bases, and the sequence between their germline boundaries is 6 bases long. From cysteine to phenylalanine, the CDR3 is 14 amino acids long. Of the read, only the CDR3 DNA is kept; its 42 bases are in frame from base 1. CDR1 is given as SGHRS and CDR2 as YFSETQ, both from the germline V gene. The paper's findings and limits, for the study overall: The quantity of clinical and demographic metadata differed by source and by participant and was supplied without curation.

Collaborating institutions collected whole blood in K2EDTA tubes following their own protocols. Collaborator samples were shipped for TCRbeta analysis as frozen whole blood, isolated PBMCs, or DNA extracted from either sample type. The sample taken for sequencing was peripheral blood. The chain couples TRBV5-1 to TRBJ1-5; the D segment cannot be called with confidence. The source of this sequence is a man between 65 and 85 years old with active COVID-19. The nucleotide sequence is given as TGCGCCAGCAGCTTGGCCGGAGGCAATCAGCCCCAGCATTTT. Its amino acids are CASSLAGGNQPQHF. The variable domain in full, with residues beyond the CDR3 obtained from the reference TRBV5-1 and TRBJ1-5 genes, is KAGVTQTPRYLIKTRGQQVTLSCSPISGHRSVSWYQQTPGQGLQFLFEYFSETQRNKGNFPGRFSGRQFSNSRSEMNVSTLELGDSALYLCASSLAGGNQPQHFGDGTRLSIL.